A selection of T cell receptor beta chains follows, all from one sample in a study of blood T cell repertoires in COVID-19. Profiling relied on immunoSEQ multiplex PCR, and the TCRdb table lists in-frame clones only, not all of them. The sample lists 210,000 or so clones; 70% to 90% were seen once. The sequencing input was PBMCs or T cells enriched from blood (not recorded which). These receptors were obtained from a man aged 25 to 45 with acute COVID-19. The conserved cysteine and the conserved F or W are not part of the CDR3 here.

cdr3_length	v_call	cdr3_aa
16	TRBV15	ATSRSRDSGGPGDTQY
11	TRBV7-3	ASSLTYTDTQY
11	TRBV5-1	ASSSEIYNEQF
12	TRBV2	ARKDGRNTGELF
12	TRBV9	ASSVDSRTDTQY
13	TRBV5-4	ASSLAGQGPSEQY
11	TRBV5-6	ASSLAVNTEAF
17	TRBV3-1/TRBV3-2	ASSQERNRATPPYYGYT
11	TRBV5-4	ASSFNRLPGYT
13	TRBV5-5	ASSLVDRGGQPQH
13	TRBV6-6	ASSKPGGILDTQY
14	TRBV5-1	ASSPRGGPWLDGYT
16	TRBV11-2	ASSSIFGQQGLNTEAF
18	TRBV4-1	ASSRDGTSGGLRRTDTQY
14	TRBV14	ASSQAGTGGRYEQY
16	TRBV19	ASSIGAGRYLDNQPQH
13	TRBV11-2	ASSFSSGGRYEQY
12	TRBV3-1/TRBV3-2	ASSPSRSQETQY
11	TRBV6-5	ASYGTVNQPQH
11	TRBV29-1	SMRTGGSNEQF
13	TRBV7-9	ASSGATGAPTEAF
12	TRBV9	ASSVQDSPQPQH
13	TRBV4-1	ASSQAKQGRTEAF
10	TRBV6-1	ASSELGQPQH
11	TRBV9	ASGSAAGNTIY
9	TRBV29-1	SVEMDRKAF
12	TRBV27	ASSLAGVVGELF
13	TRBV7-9	ASSLEGGPINEQF
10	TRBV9	ASSVASDTQY
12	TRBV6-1	ASSEAQGNTEAF
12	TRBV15	ATNLDRGHTEAF
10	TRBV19	ASSMGSTGYT
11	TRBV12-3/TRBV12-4	ASSLIRTGELF
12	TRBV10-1	ASSLKVDGAEAF
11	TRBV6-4	ASSDSTEGEQF
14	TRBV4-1	ASSLDRGGMNTEAF
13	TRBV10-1	ASSEERGGRETQY
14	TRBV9	ASSVEGAGGTDTQY
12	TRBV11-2	ASSTDRGTYGYT
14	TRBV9	ASSAAPGQLNYGYT
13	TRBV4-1	ASSHPLGGANGYT
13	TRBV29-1	SVGRGSGFKETQY
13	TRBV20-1	SASRLAGAPDTQY
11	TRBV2	ASSESPPYGYT
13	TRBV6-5	ASSSGQGGGYGYT
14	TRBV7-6	ASSLEAGGRSDTQY
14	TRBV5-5	ASSLEAAGAVEKLF
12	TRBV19	ASSIDRWRSKLF
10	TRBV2	AGSRSGGELF
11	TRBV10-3	AIGRDSNEKLF
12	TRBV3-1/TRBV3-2	ASSSYGGNSPLH
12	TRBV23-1	ASSHRRTGEKLF
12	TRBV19	ASSRQGTNEKLF
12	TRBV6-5	ASSTNRGQSPLH